Following are 25 T cell receptor beta chains from one sample sequenced in a study of blood T cell repertoires in COVID-19. Some clones are missing from TCRdb's copy, which holds only in-frame ones; the method was immunoSEQ multiplex PCR. The sample shows about 200,000 clones, approximately 83% of them seen only once. Sequences were obtained from peripheral blood. All receptors come from a man aged 40-50 years with acute or convalescent COVID-19.

The chain has TRBV6-1 and TRBJ1-2, with unresolved D. V lost 0 bases, J lost 4 bases, and 9 bases lay in between. Germline CDR1 reads MNHNS; CDR2 reads SASEGT. The CDR3 loop spans 14 amino acids. CDR3 in amino acids: CASSEAGGTYGYTF. The DNA for the CDR3 is TGTGCCAGCAGTGAAGCCGGCGGCACCTATGGCTACACCTTC.

The V and J genes are TRBV5-1 and TRBJ1-1; D perhaps matches TRBD1 (5 bases). The CDR3 sequence is 15 residues long. V gave up 5 bases and J gave up 4 bases, with 18 bases separating them. Germline V gives CDR1 SGHRS, CDR2 YFSETQ. CDR3 protein: CASRENFWGGTEAFF. The CDR3 DNA sequence: TGCGCCAGCAGAGAGAACTTTTGGGGGGGCACTGAAGCTTTCTTT. The full variable domain, in which reference TRBV5-1 and TRBJ1-1 provide the parts outside the CDR3, is KAGVTQTPRYLIKTRGQQVTLSCSPISGHRSVSWYQQTPGQGLQFLFEYFSETQRNKGNFPGRFSGRQFSNSRSEMNVSTLELGDSALYLCASRENFWGGTEAFFGQGTRLTVV.

V gene TRBV5-1 combines with J gene TRBJ1-2, with D unclear. Deletions cut 0 bases from V and 6 bases from J, with 12 bases between. The CDR3 has 14 residues. Germline V gene data show CDR1 as SGHRS and CDR2 as YFSETQ. The CDR3 coding sequence is TGCGCCAGCAGCTTGGCGCAGGAGAGGGATGGCTACACCTTC. This translates into CASSLAQERDGYTF.

This chain connects TRBV5-1 to TRBJ1-2; 8 nucleotides align to TRBD1. The germline gives CDR1 SGHRS, CDR2 YFSETQ. V lost 1 base and J lost 4; bases outside the gene matches: 9. The CDR3 is 16 residues long. The chain's CDR3 is CASSLTGDRSLYGYTF. The CDR3 DNA is TGCGCCAGCAGCTTGACGGGGGACAGGAGCCTCTATGGCTACACCTTC.

This chain joins TRBV5-1 and TRBJ2-3; no firm D call. V lost 0 bases and J lost 5, with 19 bases in between. The V gene's germline CDR1 is SGHRS and CDR2 YFSETQ. This CDR3 spans 17 amino acids. CDR3 region: CASSLERLGLLQDTQYF. Written as DNA, the CDR3 is TGCGCCAGCAGCTTGGAGAGGCTAGGTCTTCTTCAAGATACGCAGTATTTT.

This chain links TRBV24-1 with TRBJ1-5; 8 nucleotides line up with TRBD1. The CDR3 is 17 residues long. J lost 5 bases, V lost 1 base, and 9 bases had no gene match. The germline CDR1 and CDR2 sequences are KGHDR and SFDVKD. In nucleotides, the CDR3 is TGTGCCACCAGTGATTTTGACCGGCAGGGGGCAGATCAGCCCCAGCATTTT. Translation: CATSDFDRQGADQPQHF.

This chain links TRBV6-6 with TRBJ1-5, with unresolved D. V was clipped by 7 bases and J by 3 bases, with 13 bases between them. This CDR3 has 14 amino acids. Germline CDR1 reads MNHNY; CDR2 reads SVGAGI (reference sequence). CDR3 sequence reads: CASKTREDNQPQHF. The CDR3 region has the DNA TGTGCCAGCAAGACCCGGGAAGACAATCAGCCCCAGCATTTT.

The chain uses TRBV29-1 and TRBJ2-1; 7 nucleotides agree with TRBD2. The CDR3 extends over 14 amino acids. CDR1 and CDR2 from the germline V gene are SQVTM and ANQGSEA. With V trimmed by 7 bases and J by 5 bases, 11 bases remained unmatched. The CDR3 DNA reads TGCAGCGCATACCCAGCGGGAAGCCACAATGAGCAGTTCTTC. This gives the protein CSAYPAGSHNEQFF.

This sequence joins TRBV29-1 and TRBJ1-2; no firm D call. The CDR3 has 14 residues. Germline loops: CDR1 SQVTM, CDR2 ANQGSEA. Trimming stripped 6 bases from V and 7 bases from J, with 21 bases between. Here the CDR3 DNA reads TGCAGCGTCCGGTGGCAGACCGACTCCACTGGCTACACCTTC. Protein: CSVRWQTDSTGYTF.

This chain connects TRBV28 to TRBJ1-2; tentative D call: TRBD1 (5 bases). CDR3 size: 13 residues. Trimming took 7 bases from V and 3 from J, leaving 12 bases between them. Per germline, CDR1 MDHEN and CDR2 SYDVKM. CDR3 amino acids: CASTPPGYYGYTF. DNA for the CDR3: TGTGCCAGCACCCCTCCAGGGTACTATGGCTACACCTTC.

In its sample, this clone was seen a few times. The chain carries TRBV10-3 and TRBJ1-2; D is unresolved. V was shortened by 2 bases and J by 8 bases, with 9 bases between the two germline ends. The CDR3 contains 12 residues. Per germline, CDR1 ENHRY and CDR2 SYGVKD. The CDR3 spells CAISELEVGYTF. In DNA form, the CDR3 reads TGTGCCATCAGTGAGCTTGAGGTCGGCTACACCTTC.

The chain uses TRBV2 and TRBJ1-4, with 9 positions matching TRBD1. The V and J ends lost 8 bases and 8 bases, in that order; junction bases with no gene match: 6. The CDR3 contains 13 residues. Germline-derived CDR1 and CDR2 are SNHLY and FYNNEI. CDR3 nucleotide sequence: TGTGCCAGCCGACAGGGGGTTGGCGAAAAACTGTTTTTT. It is translated as CASRQGVGEKLFF.

This clone was detected once. The V gene is TRBV18, the J gene TRBJ2-7; the D gene is possibly TRBD2 (6 bases). CDR1 is KGHSH and CDR2 is LQKENI in the germline V gene. The length of the CDR3 is 14 residues. The V gene lost 0 bases and the J gene lost 6 bases, with 12 bases spanning the gap. The CDR3 DNA follows: TGTGCCAGCTCACCACCGGCAGGGAGGCGCGAGCAGTACTTC. Encoded protein: CASSPPAGRREQYF.

V usage is TRBV6-2 or TRBV6-3 and J usage is TRBJ2-2, with a weak D call TRBD2 (5 bases). Germline CDR1 reads MNHEY; CDR2 reads SVGEGT. The CDR3 has 14 amino acids. V lost 1 base and J 5 bases, leaving 8 bases between the germline ends. In DNA form, the CDR3 reads TGTGCCAGCAGTTACTTTGGACTTACCGGGGAGCTGTTTTTT. This translates into CASSYFGLTGELFF.

This clone was seen more than once but under ten times. The chain has TRBV7-2 and TRBJ2-3; 8 nucleotides agree with TRBD2. Germline values: CDR1 SGHTA, CDR2 FQGNSA. V gave up 4 bases and J gave up 5 bases; unmatched junction bases: 11. This CDR3 region has 16 residues. The CDR3 nucleotides read TGTGCCAGCAGCTCGGTTGGCGGGAGGACCGGAGATACGCAGTATTTT. Encoded protein: CASSSVGGRTGDTQYF.

The chain joins TRBV4-1 to TRBJ1-3; D is possibly TRBD1 (5 bases). CDR3 size: 14 residues. The germline V and J ends were trimmed by 4 bases and 2 bases, with 9 bases remaining between them. CDR1 and CDR2 from the germline V gene are MGHRA and YSYEKL. The CDR3 here is CASSPQVPGNTIYF. CDR3 nucleotide sequence: TGCGCCAGCAGCCCACAGGTTCCTGGAAACACCATATATTTT.

The gene calls are TRBV19 and TRBJ2-7, with no clear D. Germline assignment: CDR1 LNHDA and CDR2 SQIVND (reference sequence). CDR3 length equals 16 residues. V gave up 3 bases and J gave up 1 base, with 16 bases separating them. CDR3 sequence (DNA): TGTGCCAGTAGTATGAGGCGTTCGCGGAGATCCTACGAGCAGTACTTC. Amino acids: CASSMRRSRRSYEQYF. The whole variable domain, remainder taken from reference TRBV19 and TRBJ2-7, is DGGITQSPKYLFRKEGQNVTLSCEQNLNHDAMYWYRQDPGQGLRLIYYSQIVNDFQKGDIAEGYSVSREKKESFPLTVTSAQKNPTAFYLCASSMRRSRRSYEQYFGPGTRLTVT.

The table lists this clone with a count of one. V is TRBV5-1 and J is TRBJ2-4, with TRBD2 as a possible D gene (5 bases). The length of the CDR3 is 12 residues. Germline-derived CDR1 and CDR2 are SGHRS and YFSETQ. Trimming took 0 bases from V and 14 from J, leaving 12 bases between them. CDR3 protein: CASSLAFGEKYF. CDR3 sequence (DNA): TGCGCCAGCAGCTTGGCCTTCGGGGAAAAGTACTTC.

V gene TRBV29-1 combines with J gene TRBJ2-2, with TRBD2 identical over 11 bases. Germline CDR1 SQVTM, CDR2 ANQGSEA. With V trimmed by 4 bases and J by 1 base, 2 bases remained unmatched. This CDR3 region has 15 residues. CDR3 nucleotide sequence: TGCAGCGTTGCCGGGACTAGCGGGAACACCGGGGAGCTGTTTTTT. It encodes CSVAGTSGNTGELFF.

This chain uses TRBV7-2 with TRBJ2-5; D is unresolved. The germline V gene has CDR1 SGHTA and CDR2 FQGNSA. The V gene lost 2 bases and the J gene lost 0 bases, with 10 bases spanning the gap. The CDR3 extends over 15 amino acids. The CDR3 sequence is CASSLYSTYQETQYF. Here the CDR3 DNA reads TGTGCCAGCAGCTTATATAGCACGTACCAAGAGACCCAGTACTTC.

This chain joins TRBV30 and TRBJ1-2; D gene ambiguous. The V end was cut by 4 bases, the J end by 2 bases, with 11 bases between. Germline lookup yields CDR1 GTSNPN and CDR2 SVGIG (reference sequence). CDR3 length equals 13 residues. CDR3 in DNA: TGTGCCTGGACCGAACAGAGAAACTATGGCTACACCTTC. This encodes CAWTEQRNYGYTF.

V gene TRBV7-9 combines with J gene TRBJ2-7; tentative D call: TRBD2 (5 bases). V was pared by 1 base and J by 2 bases, with 9 bases between. The CDR3 spans 14 residues. Germline CDR1 reads SEHNR; CDR2 reads FQNEAQ (reference sequence). The CDR3: CASSLGGSTYEQYF. The CDR3 bases are TGTGCCAGCAGCTTAGGTGGGAGCACCTACGAGCAGTACTTC. The variable domain in full, with the rest retrieved from reference TRBV7-9 and TRBJ2-7, is DTGVSQNPRHKITKRGQNVTFRCDPISEHNRLYWYRQTLGQGPEFLTYFQNEAQLEKSRLLSDRFSAERPKGSFSTLEIQRTEQGDSAMYLCASSLGGSTYEQYFGPGTRLTVT.

The genes are TRBV15 and TRBJ1-2, with 11 bases aligning to TRBD1. The V and J ends lost 3 bases and 4 bases, in that order; junction bases with no gene match: 7. CDR1 and CDR2 (germline): LNHNV, YYDKDF (reference sequence). The CDR3 spans 16 residues. The CDR3 DNA sequence: TGTGCCACCAGCAGGGCAAGGACAGGGGGCTCCTATGGCTACACCTTC. Translating gives CATSRARTGGSYGYTF.

This clone came up once. The genes are TRBV12-5 and TRBJ2-5; 8 bases align to TRBD1. V trimming: 6 bases; J trimming: 5 bases; junction bases outside the gene matches: 5. Germline loops: CDR1 LGHNT, CDR2 FRNRAP. This CDR3 comprises 13 residues. As DNA, the CDR3 is TGTGCTAGTGGGGGGACAGGACGGGAGACCCAGTACTTC. Residues: CASGGTGRETQYF.

The chain uses TRBV18 and TRBJ1-2; possible D gene TRBD1, 5 bases. CDR3 length equals 15 residues. Per the germline V gene, CDR1 is KGHSH and CDR2 is LQKENI. V gave up 2 bases and J gave up 5 bases, with 15 bases separating them. The CDR3 protein is CASSPDLARGYGYTF. CDR3 DNA sequence: TGTGCCAGCTCACCAGACCTGGCACGGGGGTATGGCTACACCTTC.